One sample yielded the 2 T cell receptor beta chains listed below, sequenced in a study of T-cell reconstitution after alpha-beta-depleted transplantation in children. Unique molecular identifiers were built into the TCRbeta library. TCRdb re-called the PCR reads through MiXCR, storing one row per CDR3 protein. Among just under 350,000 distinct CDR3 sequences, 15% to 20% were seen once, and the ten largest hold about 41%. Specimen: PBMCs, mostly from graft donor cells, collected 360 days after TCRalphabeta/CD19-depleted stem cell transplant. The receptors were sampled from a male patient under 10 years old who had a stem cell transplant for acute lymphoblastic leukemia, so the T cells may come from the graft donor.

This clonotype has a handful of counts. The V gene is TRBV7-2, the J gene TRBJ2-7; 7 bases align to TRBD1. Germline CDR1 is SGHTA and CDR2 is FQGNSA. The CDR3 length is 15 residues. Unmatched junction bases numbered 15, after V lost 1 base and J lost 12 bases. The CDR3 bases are TGTGCCAGCAGCTTAGAGGGGGCCGTTCCCGAGCTTTGGTACTTC. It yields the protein CASSLEGAVPELWYF. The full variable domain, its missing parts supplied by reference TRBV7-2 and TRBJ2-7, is GAGVSQSPSNKVTEKGKDVELRCDPISGHTALYWYRQSLGQGLEFLIYFQGNSAPDKSGLPSDRFSAERTGGSVSTLTIQRTQQEDSAVYLCASSLEGAVPELWYFGPGTRLTVT.

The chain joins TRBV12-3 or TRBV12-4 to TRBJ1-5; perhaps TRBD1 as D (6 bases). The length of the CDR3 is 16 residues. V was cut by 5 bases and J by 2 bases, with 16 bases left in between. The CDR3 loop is CASSKYRDRGNQPQHF. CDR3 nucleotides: TGTGCCAGCAGTAAATACAGGGATAGGGGCAATCAGCCCCAGCATTTT.